The present TCR beta chain was sequenced within a study of shared clonotypes between healthy human individuals. Looking at the study overall: Three plates each covered CD4 naive and memory; CD8 naive two, CD8 memory one. Findings and limits, study-wide: Generation of non-shared clonotypes was less probable than generation of clonotypes shared by all four donors.

With respect to this clone: Its antigen is not known.

Naive-designated CD8 cells lacked CD45RO, were positively enriched for CCR7, and omitted terminally differentiated effector memory CD45RA+ cells. The donors were all Caucasian adults (living in Nashville, Tennessee). The germline CDR1 and CDR2 sequences are SGHVS and FNYEAQ. V shed 4 bases and J 4 bases; nucleotides not matched to a gene: 10. This CDR3 has 17 amino acids. TCRdb's copy holds only in-frame clones and misses some; the assay was immunoSEQ multiplex PCR. The data contain about 1.9 million clones, roughly 93% of them seen just once; the ten biggest clones take up more than 1.5%. The chain has TRBV7-6 and TRBJ2-5; 12 bases map to TRBD2. The receptor was derived from a man younger than 35 in good health. Some clones in this sample may be carry-over from other donors' samples. Sequenced sample: naive CD8+ T cells from PBMCs. CDR3: CASSSLLGTSGLETQYF. The CDR3, as DNA: TGTGCCAGCAGCTCACTTCTAGGGACTAGCGGGTTAGAGACCCAGTACTTC.